A selection of T cell receptor beta chains follows, all from one sample in a study of identical twins. TCRdb fed the 5' RACE reads into MiXCR, producing one record per CDR3 protein. The sample has 450,000 to 650,000 distinct CDR3 sequences; around 9.6% are singletons. Separately, the same data were catalogued under a study of yellow fever vaccine responses in identical twins.

What was sequenced was PBMCs. The receptor set was obtained from a young woman in good health. The CDR3 runs from the conserved cysteine through the conserved F or W. A D gene is named only where the DNA matches it firmly. Expanded clones are given a class, and other clones once, few, many or no size at all.

>TRBV6-2/TRBV6-3|few|-|TRBJ2-1
TGTGCCAGCAGTTACCCCGGGACAGATCTAGCGGGTAGGATTTGGGACGCCTCCTACAATGAGCAGTTCTTC
CASSYPGTDLAGRIWDASYNEQFF
>TRBV4-3|many|-|TRBJ2-7
TGCGCCAGCAGCCAAGCTTGGGGCGGGGACCCCCTGCCCTACGAGCAGTACTTC
CASSQAWGGDPLPYEQYF
>TRBV7-8|-|-|TRBJ2-3
TGTGCCAGCAGCTTAGCGCTTGGCTTCCGCACAGATACGCAGTATTTT
CASSLALGFRTDTQYF
>TRBV5-1|many|-|TRBJ1-2
TGCGCCAGCAGCCTAACAGGGTTTGAAGGCTACACCTTC
CASSLTGFEGYTF
>TRBV12-3/TRBV12-4|-|TRBD1|TRBJ2-2
TGTGCCAGCAGTCGCAGGGGGCAGGGTACCGGGGAGCTGTTTTTT
CASSRRGQGTGELFF
>TRBV5-6|-|-|TRBJ2-2
TGTGCCAGCAGCTTGGTCACCACCGGGGAGCTGTTTTTT
CASSLVTTGELFF
>TRBV7-9|-|TRBD1|TRBJ2-5
TGTGCCAGCAGATCCGGGACAGTTTACGAAGAGACCCAGTACTTC
CASRSGTVYEETQYF
>TRBV6-2/TRBV6-3|-|-|TRBJ2-4
TGTGCCAGCATGTTAGGGACTCCCGACATTCAGTACTTC
CASMLGTPDIQYF
>TRBV10-3|many|-|TRBJ2-1
TGTGCCATCAGTGAGTCGAACAGTTACAATGAGCAGTTCTTC
CAISESNSYNEQFF
>TRBV5-1|few|-|TRBJ2-1
TGCGCCAGCAGCTTAATGGGTGGCTCCTACAATGAGCAGTTCTTC
CASSLMGGSYNEQFF
>TRBV6-5|many|-|TRBJ2-2
TGTGCCAGCAGTTACGGGGATACGAACACCGGGGAGCTGTTTTTT
CASSYGDTNTGELFF
>TRBV6-1|many|-|TRBJ2-7
TGTGCCAGCAAAACTCCCCCTTCCTACGAGCAGTACTTC
CASKTPPSYEQYF
>TRBV20-1|many|-|TRBJ1-1
TGCAGTGCTATCCCGGCCTATAACACTGAAGCTTTCTTT
CSAIPAYNTEAFF
>TRBV12-3/TRBV12-4|few|-|TRBJ2-1
TGTGCCAGCACCATCCAGGGGCCGGGTGAGCAGTTCTTC
CASTIQGPGEQFF
>TRBV27|few|TRBD2|TRBJ2-2
TGTGCCAGCACCAGAGGACTTCTCGCGGGGGGGCTGAACACCGGGGAGCTGTTTTTT
CASTRGLLAGGLNTGELFF
>TRBV2|few|-|TRBJ2-5
TGTGCCAGTGATTCCCAAATTGGAGAGACCCAGTACTTC
CASDSQIGETQYF
>TRBV7-2|few|-|TRBJ2-6
TGTGCCCGGGGTAGGGGGGGTACTGGGGCCAACGTCCTGACTTTC
CARGRGGTGANVLTF
>TRBV6-2/TRBV6-3|few|-|TRBJ2-5
TGTGCCAGCAGTTACGCGGGGACGGAGACCCAGTACTTC
CASSYAGTETQYF
>TRBV5-1|many|-|TRBJ2-5
TGTGCCAGCAGCTTAGTCAGGGAGACCCAGTACTTC
CASSLVRETQYF
>TRBV12-3/TRBV12-4|many|-|TRBJ2-7
TGTGCCAGCAGCTTCGGGGGGCAAAGCGAGCAGTACTTC
CASSFGGQSEQYF
>TRBV6-1|few|-|TRBJ2-1
TGTGCCAGCAGCATTAGTGGTCCTAATAACAATGAGCAGTTCTTC
CASSISGPNNNEQFF
>TRBV7-9|many|-|TRBJ2-1
TGTGCCAGCAGCTTAGGCGGACCCCCCCTAGATGAGCAGTTCTTC
CASSLGGPPLDEQFF
>TRBV12-3/TRBV12-4|many|TRBD2|TRBJ2-7
TGTGCCAGCAGTTTAGGGACTAGCGGATTCTACGAGCAGTACTTC
CASSLGTSGFYEQYF
>TRBV7-2|-|-|TRBJ2-7
TGTGCCAGCAGCTTAGCACAAACCGGGTTTTCCGAGCAGTACTTC
CASSLAQTGFSEQYF
>TRBV20-1|few|-|TRBJ2-2
TGCAGTGCTAGTAACGTCGCGGGCAGGGCAACCGGGGAGCTGTTTTTT
CSASNVAGRATGELFF
>TRBV21-1|-|-|TRBJ2-5
TGTGCCAGCAGCAAAGATAGACGACAAGAGACCCAGTACTTC
CASSKDRRQETQYF
>TRBV12-3/TRBV12-4|-|-|TRBJ1-2
TGTGCCAGCAGTTCCGGACTGAACGCTAACTATGGCTACACCTTC
CASSSGLNANYGYTF
>TRBV7-8|-|TRBD1|TRBJ2-2
TGTGCCAGCAGCTTGGCAACAGGGGGCGGAAGGACCGGGGAGCTGTTTTTT
CASSLATGGGRTGELFF
>TRBV7-2|few|TRBD1|TRBJ2-5
TGTGCCAGCAGCTTAGGGGGGACAGGGATACAGACCCAGTACTTC
CASSLGGTGIQTQYF
>TRBV28|many|TRBD2|TRBJ2-3
TGTGCCAGCAGTTACCTAGCGGGAGGAGGTGATACGCAGTATTTT
CASSYLAGGGDTQYF
>TRBV28|many|TRBD1|TRBJ1-5
TGTGCCAGCAGCCCAGACAGGGGTAGCAATCAGCCCCAGCATTTT
CASSPDRGSNQPQHF
>TRBV14|-|TRBD2|TRBJ2-7
TGTGCCAGCAGCCAAGTTAGCGGGGGAGTTTACGAGCAGTACTTC
CASSQVSGGVYEQYF
>TRBV7-2|few|-|TRBJ1-5
TGTGCCAGCAGCCCCCCGGGATCAGGGGACAATCAGCCCCAGCATTTT
CASSPPGSGDNQPQHF
>TRBV10-3|-|-|TRBJ2-5
TGTGCCACCTCCCCCGAGCGAGGAGTATACCAAGAGACCCAGTACTTC
CATSPERGVYQETQYF
>TRBV12-3/TRBV12-4|-|TRBD1|TRBJ2-1
TGTGCCAGCAGGGAGACAGGGGGCATCTACAATGAGCAGTTCTTC
CASRETGGIYNEQFF
>TRBV5-1|many|-|TRBJ1-5
TGCGCCAGCAGCTCGGACGGGCTTAGCAATCAGCCCCAGCATTTT
CASSSDGLSNQPQHF
>TRBV12-5|few|TRBD2|TRBJ2-2
TGTGCTAGTGGATGGACTAGTACCGGGGAGCTGTTTTTT
CASGWTSTGELFF
>TRBV20-1|few|TRBD2|TRBJ2-4
TGCAGTGCACGACTAGCGGGAGGGCCCTCTGTCAAAAACATTCAGTACTTC
CSARLAGGPSVKNIQYF
>TRBV2|-|-|TRBJ2-7
TGTGCCAGCAGTGAAGAGGGCGAGCAGTACTTC
CASSEEGEQYF
>TRBV7-9|few|-|TRBJ2-7
TGTGCCAGCAGCCTCGTCCCAAACTACGAGCAGTACTTC
CASSLVPNYEQYF
>TRBV14|-|-|TRBJ2-2
TGTGCCAGCTCGCGACGATATACTGCCGGGGAGCTGTTTTTT
CASSRRYTAGELFF
>TRBV12-3/TRBV12-4|many|TRBD1|TRBJ2-1
TGTGCCAGCAGTTGGGTCAGGGGGCTGGGTGAGCAGTTCTTC
CASSWVRGLGEQFF
>TRBV4-3|-|TRBD2|TRBJ2-7
TGCGCCAGCAGCCAAGATTGGGGGGGGAGTGGAGAGCAGTACTTC
CASSQDWGGSGEQYF
>TRBV3-1|few|-|TRBJ2-7
TGTGCCAGCAGCCCCACCGGAGGGGGCGGTTACGAGCAGTACTTC
CASSPTGGGGYEQYF
>TRBV7-2|many|-|TRBJ2-7
TGTGCCAGCAGCTCGGAACCGGGACAAGGGACCTCCTACGAGCAGTACTTC
CASSSEPGQGTSYEQYF
>TRBV7-9|-|-|TRBJ2-5
TGTGCCAGCAGCTTTTCGGACATTGGGGCCCAGTACTTC
CASSFSDIGAQYF
>TRBV6-5|-|TRBD1|TRBJ2-1
TGTGCCAGCCGGAACTCGGACAGGGGTGAGTTCTTC
CASRNSDRGEFF
>TRBV4-3|few|-|TRBJ2-1
TGCGCCAGCAGCCAGATTTGGGTAGCGTCCGACGGGGATGAGCAGTTCTTC
CASSQIWVASDGDEQFF
>TRBV19|-|TRBD2|TRBJ2-2
TGTGCCAGCCGAGGACTAGCGGGATCGTCTGGGGAGCTGTTTTTT
CASRGLAGSSGELFF
>TRBV5-1|many|-|TRBJ2-3
TGCGCCAGCAGCTTGGAGTGGGGAGATGGTACAGATACGCAGTATTTT
CASSLEWGDGTDTQYF